The 3 T cell receptor beta chains listed next were all sequenced from one sample in a study of blood T cell repertoires in COVID-19. This table comes from immunoSEQ multiplex PCR, and its TCRdb copy is limited to in-frame clones, with some not included. This table holds more than 400,000 clones, approximately 85% found once. The sequencing sample was made of peripheral blood. The origin of the receptors is a human donor in a cohort sampled during active COVID-19.

J is TRBJ2-7 and V is TRBV24-1; TRBD2 matches 13 bases. The CDR3 sequence is 15 residues long. Per the germline V gene, CDR1 is KGHDR and CDR2 is SFDVKD. Trimming removed 2 bases from V and 7 bases from J; junction bases left unmatched: 4. CDR3 in amino acids: CATSDSGLAGVEQYF. The CDR3 DNA sequence: TGTGCCACCAGTGATTCCGGACTAGCGGGAGTTGAGCAGTACTTC.

The chain employs TRBV3-1 (or the pseudogene TRBV3-2) and TRBJ2-5; the match to TRBD1 covers 10 bases. Trimming removed 3 bases from V and 5 bases from J; junction bases left unmatched: 6. CDR1 is LGHDT, CDR2 YNNKEL, per germline (reference sequence). The CDR3 length is 15 residues. Here the CDR3 DNA reads TGTGCCAGCAGCCAGCCGACAGGGGGCGAGGAGACCCAGTACTTC. Amino acid sequence: CASSQPTGGEETQYF.

The table lists this clone with a few counts. The chain is built from TRBV7-3 and TRBJ1-1; D not resolved. This CDR3 comprises 13 residues. Trimming shortened V by 3 bases and J by 1 base, and 6 bases separated the two germline ends. Germline-derived CDR1 and CDR2 are SGHTA and FQGTGA. The CDR3 sequence: CASSFAENTEAFF. CDR3 DNA: TGTGCCAGCAGCTTTGCGGAGAACACTGAAGCTTTCTTT.